This T cell receptor beta chain was captured in a study of blood T cell repertoires in COVID-19. Across the whole study: Samples representing acute and convalescent COVID-19 were sourced from the United States, Italy and Spain. T cells, B-cell-depleted T cells, or PBMCs supplied cDNA or gDNA.

Data came from immunoSEQ multiplex PCR; TCRdb stores just in-frame clones and leaves some out. The sample contains 250,000 to 350,000 clones, 70% to 90% of which appear only once. In germline, CDR1 is SGHTA, CDR2 FQGNSA. V lost 1 base and J 7 bases, leaving 17 bases between the germline ends. This CDR3 has 16 amino acids. Sample: peripheral blood. The chain combines TRBV7-2 with TRBJ2-1; weak D call: TRBD2 (7 bases). The TCR was taken from a young woman who had recovered from COVID-19. CDR3 nucleotides: TGTGCCAGCAGCTTAGTTCGGGGGGCCAGAGGTAATGAGCAGTTCTTC. As protein: CASSLVRGARGNEQFF. Variable domain in full (rest from reference TRBV7-2 and TRBJ2-1): GAGVSQSPSNKVTEKGKDVELRCDPISGHTALYWYRQSLGQGLEFLIYFQGNSAPDKSGLPSDRFSAERTGGSVSTLTIQRTQQEDSAVYLCASSLVRGARGNEQFFGPGTRLTVL.